Following are 17 T cell receptor beta chains from one sample sequenced in a study of regulatory T cells in long-lasting Graves disease. Time point in this sample: newly diagnosed GD, antithyroid drugs for less than 3 months. TCR sequences were obtained from RNA taken from PBMCs. Arm-PCR of CDR3 regions with iRepertoire HTBI primers generated TCR beta libraries. In TCRdb, the multiplex PCR reads were re-called with MiXCR into one record per CDR3 protein. This sample has a few hundred thousand distinct CDR3 sequences; approximately 18% occur once, and the top ten carry around 13%. The same specimen was also included in a second study, on T cells in Graves' hyperthyroidism and ophthalmopathy.

This material consisted of peripheral blood mononuclear cells (PBMCs), taken at new diagnosis, from a patient treated with antithyroid drugs. These receptors all stem from a woman under 40 with Graves disease.

The rearrangement links TRBV27 to TRBJ2-1; D assignment may be TRBD1 or TRBD2 (5 bases each). The CDR3 contains 14 residues. CDR1 is MNHEY and CDR2 is SMNVEV in the germline V gene (reference sequence). Trimming took off 5 bases at V and 2 bases at J, with 10 bases between the two ends. CDR3 coding DNA: TGTGCCAGCAGTCGGGACGGTACCTACAATGAGCAGTTCTTC. Its protein product is CASSRDGTYNEQFF.

This clonotype came up many times. This sequence joins TRBV20-1 and TRBJ2-7; 9 bases line up with TRBD2. CDR3 length equals 16 residues. With 6 bases clipped from V and 7 bases from J, the junction kept 19 bases outside the gene matches. Germline values: CDR1 DFQATT, CDR2 SNEGSKA (reference sequence). The CDR3 region is CSARSGRGGTVGEQYF. Here the CDR3 DNA reads TGCAGTGCCCGGTCGGGGCGGGGGGGGACAGTAGGGGAGCAGTACTTC.

The sample holds many counts of this clonotype. The chain is built from TRBV12-3 or TRBV12-4 and TRBJ2-5, with 13 bases identical to TRBD2. V lost 5 bases and J lost 5; bases outside the gene matches: 5. This CDR3 contains 15 residues. The DNA for the CDR3 is TGTGCCAGCAGTAAACTAGCGGGGGGGCAGGAGACCCAGTACTTC. This codes for CASSKLAGGQETQYF.

There are a few counts of this clonotype. The chain is built from TRBV4-1 and TRBJ2-2, with TRBD2 matching 7 bases. Trimming at V came to 0 bases and at J to 7 bases, leaving 14 bases not matched to a gene. This CDR3 comprises 18 residues. Per germline, CDR1 MGHRA and CDR2 YSYEKL. CDR3 residues: CASSQDPLSPGGSGELFF. For the CDR3, the DNA is TGCGCCAGCAGCCAAGACCCACTTAGCCCCGGCGGGAGCGGGGAGCTGTTTTTT.

The sample holds many counts of this clonotype. The chain carries TRBV12-5 and TRBJ1-2; D call uncertain. CDR3 length: 14 residues. Germline-derived CDR1 and CDR2 are LGHNT and FRNRAP. V lost 6 bases to trimming and J lost 0 bases, with 11 bases between them. As DNA, the CDR3 is TGTGCTAGTGGCAACACGACGTCTAACTATGGCTACACCTTC. As protein: CASGNTTSNYGYTF.

This clonotype was recorded a few times. The gene calls are TRBV6-1 and TRBJ1-3; possible D gene TRBD1, 5 bases. Trimming shortened V by 6 bases and J by 7 bases, and 13 bases separated the two germline ends. The CDR3 has 13 amino acids. CDR1 and CDR2 from the germline V gene are MNHNS and SASEGT. CDR3 amino acids: CASSSQGWNTIYF. The CDR3, as DNA: TGTGCCAGCAGCTCTCAGGGTTGGAACACCATATATTTT.

This clonotype was found many times. The chain is built from TRBV20-1 and TRBJ1-2; weak D call: TRBD1 (5 bases). The CDR3 consists of 12 residues. Germline V gene sequence: CDR1 DFQATT, CDR2 SNEGSKA (reference sequence). Trimming removed 3 bases from V and 5 bases from J, with 10 bases in between. Here the CDR3 reads CSARDKDYGYTF. CDR3 sequence (DNA): TGCAGTGCTAGGGACAAAGATTATGGCTACACCTTC.

Many counts were recorded for this clonotype. The chain combines TRBV11-3 with TRBJ2-3, with D maybe TRBD1 (6 bases). Between the trimmed V and J ends, which lost 4 bases and 6 bases, there was a span of 11 bases. From germline, CDR1 is SGHNT and CDR2 YENEEA. The CDR3 is 13 residues long. CDR3 residues: CASSWTEDDTQYF. The DNA of the CDR3 is TGTGCCAGCAGCTGGACAGAGGACGATACGCAGTATTTT.

The V gene is TRBV4-2, the J gene TRBJ2-2; no clear D gene. Trimming took off 0 bases at V and 5 bases at J, with 13 bases between the two ends. The CDR3 consists of 16 residues. CDR1 is LGHNA and CDR2 is YNFKEQ in the germline V gene. The CDR3 region has the DNA TGTGCCAGCAGCCAAGAATGGATACGAAAGACCGGGGAGCTGTTTTTT. Translated: CASSQEWIRKTGELFF.

This clonotype was counted many times. The rearrangement joins TRBV12-3 or TRBV12-4 to TRBJ2-5; 10 bases map to TRBD1. CDR3 length equals 13 residues. The V gene end was trimmed by 6 bases and the J gene end by 5 bases; junction bases not matched to a gene: 3. The CDR3 DNA sequence: TGTGCCAGCAGGGGGACAGGGGTCGAGACCCAGTACTTC. This encodes CASRGTGVETQYF.

The sample holds many counts of this clonotype. The rearrangement links TRBV14 to TRBJ1-1; unclear D gene. V gave up 4 bases and J gave up 1 base, with 7 bases separating them. Germline CDR1 reads SGHDN; CDR2 reads FVKESK. The CDR3 extends over 13 amino acids. This CDR3 is CASSRLGNTEAFF. The CDR3 nucleotides read TGTGCCAGCAGCCGGTTGGGGAACACTGAAGCTTTCTTT.

This clonotype was counted at least ten times. The junction shows a germline mismatch at one end, possibly a read error. J is TRBJ2-5 and V is TRBV7-7; tentative D call: TRBD1 (6 bases). The CDR3 loop spans 15 amino acids. Germline lookup yields CDR1 SSHAT and CDR2 FNYEAQ (reference sequence). This CDR3 reads CASSLDRTSQETQYF. Written as DNA, the CDR3 is TGTGCTAGCAGCTTAGACAGGACAAGCCAAGAGACCCAGTACTTC.

This chain uses TRBV7-9 with TRBJ2-1; 10 nucleotides agree with TRBD2. Germline V gene lookup returns CDR1 SEHNR and CDR2 FQNEAQ (reference sequence). The V and J ends lost 1 base and 10 bases, in that order; junction bases with no gene match: 4. The CDR3 totals 14 residues. The DNA of the CDR3 is TGTGCCAGCAGCTTAGGGACTAGCGGAGGAGAGCAGTTCTTC. Encoded protein: CASSLGTSGGEQFF.

This clonotype came up many times. This chain joins TRBV5-1 and TRBJ1-5; D call uncertain. Germline CDR1 is SGHRS and CDR2 is YFSETQ. V gave up 5 bases and J gave up 6 bases, with 15 bases separating them. The CDR3 sequence is 14 residues long. CDR3 amino acids: CASSPSSAGQPQHF. The CDR3, as DNA: TGCGCCAGCAGTCCCAGCTCCGCGGGTCAGCCCCAGCATTTT.

The rearrangement links TRBV11-2 to TRBJ1-1, with 12 bases identical to TRBD1. V trimming: 5 bases; J trimming: 5 bases; junction bases outside the gene matches: 9. Germline loops: CDR1 SGHAT, CDR2 FQNNGV. This CDR3 is built from 16 residues. The CDR3 DNA reads TGTGCCAGCAGCCCCAGGGGGACAGGGGGCCCGACTGAAGCTTTCTTT. The encoded protein is CASSPRGTGGPTEAFF.

V and J are TRBV3-1 and TRBJ2-5; perhaps D is TRBD1 or TRBD2 (5 bases each). Germline V CDR1 and CDR2: LGHDT, YNNKEL (reference sequence). This CDR3 has 14 amino acids. Trimming removed 2 bases from V and 6 bases from J, with 13 bases in between. The chain's CDR3 is CASSQHGGGKTQYF. In DNA, the CDR3 is TGTGCCAGCAGCCAACATGGGGGTGGGAAGACCCAGTACTTC.

This clonotype was detected a few times. This chain links TRBV12-5 with TRBJ2-3; D not resolved. Germline values: CDR1 LGHNT, CDR2 FRNRAP. V shed 1 base and J shed 0 bases, with 8 bases lying between them. The CDR3 contains 15 residues. The CDR3 DNA sequence: TGTGCTAGTGGTTTGGGGCACCCTAGCACAGATACGCAGTATTTT. The encoded protein is CASGLGHPSTDTQYF.